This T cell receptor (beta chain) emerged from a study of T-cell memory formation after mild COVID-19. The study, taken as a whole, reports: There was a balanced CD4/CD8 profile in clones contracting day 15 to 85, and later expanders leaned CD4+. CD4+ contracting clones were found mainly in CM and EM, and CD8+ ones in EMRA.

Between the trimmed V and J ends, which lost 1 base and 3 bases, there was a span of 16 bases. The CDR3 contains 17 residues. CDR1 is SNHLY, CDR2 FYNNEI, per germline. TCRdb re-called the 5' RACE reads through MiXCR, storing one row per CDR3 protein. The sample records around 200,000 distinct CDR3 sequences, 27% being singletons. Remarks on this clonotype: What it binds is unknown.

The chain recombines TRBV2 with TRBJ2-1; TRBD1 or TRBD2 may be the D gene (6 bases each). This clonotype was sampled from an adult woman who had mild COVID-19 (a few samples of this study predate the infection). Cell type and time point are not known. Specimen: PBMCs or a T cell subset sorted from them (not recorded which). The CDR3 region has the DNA TGTGCCAGCAGTGAAGTGAGGGGGGCACAGTACTACAATGAGCAGTTCTTC. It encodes CASSEVRGAQYYNEQFF.